This T cell receptor (beta chain) was identified in a study of blood T cell repertoires in COVID-19. Study-wide context: There were acute and convalescent COVID-19 samples, and they came from the United States, Italy and Spain. T cells, B-cell-depleted T cells, or PBMCs supplied cDNA or gDNA.

This CDR3 contains 16 residues. V trimming: 3 bases; J trimming: 4 bases; junction bases outside the gene matches: 12. In the source study's methods: Reference gene primer amplification yielded estimated nucleated cell counts. TCRdb keeps only in-frame clones here, not all; method: immunoSEQ multiplex PCR. V and J calls and clone size are given by that table; D and trimming were obtained from the DNA. The data show tens of thousands of clones, 88% seen once. The chain has TRBV5-3 and TRBJ2-7; 8 bases align to TRBD1. TRBV5-3 has ORF status, its function being uncertain. The TCR was taken from a man in his 60s with active COVID-19. Material: peripheral blood. The CDR3 loop reads CARSWNLRDRGYEQYF. The CDR3 coding sequence is TGTGCCAGAAGCTGGAATTTGCGAGACAGGGGATACGAGCAGTACTTC.